These 8 T cell receptor beta chains came from one sample sequenced in a study of PD-1 blockade in classical Hodgkin lymphoma. Using immunoSEQ multiplex PCR, the repertoire was profiled, and TCRdb retains in-frame clones only, with some absent. The table includes over 85,000 clones, around 81% detected once. All patients relapsed after autologous stem cell transplantation, and brentuximab vedotin exposure varied. The input for sequencing was peripheral blood mononuclear cells (PBMCs), taken before the second cycle of nivolumab. All receptors come from a human donor with classical Hodgkin lymphoma.

This sequence joins TRBV7-9 and TRBJ2-7; D is possibly TRBD1 (6 bases). The CDR3 length is 14 residues. The V end was cut by 5 bases, the J end by 4 bases, with 15 bases between. The germline V gene encodes CDR1 SEHNR and CDR2 FQNEAQ (reference sequence). CDR3 in amino acids: CASSPQGLVYEQYF. The CDR3 coding sequence is TGTGCCAGCAGCCCCCAGGGGCTAGTGTACGAGCAGTACTTC.

V gene TRBV12-5 combines with J gene TRBJ2-3; D not certain. Germline-derived CDR1 and CDR2 are LGHNT and FRNRAP. Trimming left V 4 bases short and J 0 bases short, with 2 bases between. The CDR3 has 12 residues. CDR3 nucleotide sequence: TGTGCTAGTGGTTGGAGCACAGATACGCAGTATTTT. Residues: CASGWSTDTQYF.

The rearrangement links TRBV7-2 to TRBJ2-5, with D maybe TRBD2 (6 bases). Trimming left V 2 bases short and J 5 bases short, with 12 bases between. CDR1 is SGHTA and CDR2 is FQGNSA in the germline V gene. The CDR3 runs to 14 residues. CDR3 protein: CASSLSGVLETQYF. DNA of the CDR3: TGTGCCAGCAGCTTATCGGGAGTTTTGGAGACCCAGTACTTC.

This clone was recorded a few times. V is TRBV7-9 and J is TRBJ2-7; D ambiguous. The germline V and J ends were trimmed by 5 bases and 7 bases, with 21 bases remaining between them. CDR1 and CDR2 (germline): SEHNR, FQNEAQ (reference sequence). The CDR3 contains 15 residues. The CDR3: CASSRLLGQELEQYF. The CDR3 DNA reads TGTGCCAGCAGCCGTCTTCTGGGCCAAGAGCTGGAGCAGTACTTC. The full variable domain, its missing parts supplied by reference TRBV7-9 and TRBJ2-7, is DTGVSQNPRHKITKRGQNVTFRCDPISEHNRLYWYRQTLGQGPEFLTYFQNEAQLEKSRLLSDRFSAERPKGSFSTLEIQRTEQGDSAMYLCASSRLLGQELEQYFGPGTRLTVT.

This clone was picked up a small number of times. The chain recombines TRBV10-3 with TRBJ1-3, with D possibly TRBD1 on 6 matching bases. V lost 10 bases to trimming and J lost 0 bases, with 16 bases between them. This CDR3 is built from 15 residues. CDR1 is ENHRY, CDR2 SYGVKD, per germline. The CDR3 sequence: CATRGEVDSGNTIYF. The CDR3 DNA is TGTGCCACCAGGGGAGAGGTCGACTCTGGAAACACCATATATTTT.

The gene calls are TRBV5-6 and TRBJ2-5; 7 bases match TRBD2. Germline trimming cut 0 bases from V and 5 bases from J; bases unmatched to any gene: 1. The CDR3 length is 13 residues. CDR1 and CDR2 from the germline V gene are SGHDT and YYEEEE. The CDR3 coding sequence is TGTGCCAGCAGCTTGGCCGGGAGGGAGACCCAGTACTTC. Amino acid sequence: CASSLAGRETQYF.

The chain is built from TRBV29-1 and TRBJ2-2; 11 bases are a match to TRBD2. Germline V gene sequence: CDR1 SQVTM, CDR2 ANQGSEA. The CDR3 extends over 14 amino acids. V shed 6 bases, J shed 3 bases, and the junction held 3 bases outside the gene matches. The CDR3 is CSVTGLADTGELFF. The CDR3 coding sequence is TGCAGCGTGACGGGACTAGCGGACACCGGGGAGCTGTTTTTT.

The gene calls are TRBV11-2 and TRBJ1-2, with D possibly TRBD1 on 5 matching bases. CDR1 is SGHAT and CDR2 is FQNNGV in the germline V gene. This CDR3 has 15 residues. V lost 1 base, J lost 4 bases, and 13 bases lay in between. CDR3: CASSLGTRDGYGYTF. CDR3 sequence (DNA): TGTGCCAGCAGCTTAGGAACTCGGGACGGCTATGGCTACACCTTC.